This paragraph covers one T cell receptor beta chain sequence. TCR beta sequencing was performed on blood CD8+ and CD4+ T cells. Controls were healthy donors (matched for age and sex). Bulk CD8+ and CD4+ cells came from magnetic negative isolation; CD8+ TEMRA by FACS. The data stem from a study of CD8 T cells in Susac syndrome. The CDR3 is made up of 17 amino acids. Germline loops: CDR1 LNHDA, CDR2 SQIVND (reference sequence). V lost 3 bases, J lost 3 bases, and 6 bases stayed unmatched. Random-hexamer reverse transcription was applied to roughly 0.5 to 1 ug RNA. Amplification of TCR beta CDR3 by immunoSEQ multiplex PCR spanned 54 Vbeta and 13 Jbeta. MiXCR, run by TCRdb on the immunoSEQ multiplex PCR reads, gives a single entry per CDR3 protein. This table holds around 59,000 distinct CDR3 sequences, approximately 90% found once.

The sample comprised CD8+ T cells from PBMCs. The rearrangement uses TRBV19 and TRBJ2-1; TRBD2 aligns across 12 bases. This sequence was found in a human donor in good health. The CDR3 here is CASSISSGGAGYNEQFF. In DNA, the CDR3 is TGTGCCAGTAGTATTTCTAGCGGGGGGGCTGGCTACAATGAGCAGTTCTTC.